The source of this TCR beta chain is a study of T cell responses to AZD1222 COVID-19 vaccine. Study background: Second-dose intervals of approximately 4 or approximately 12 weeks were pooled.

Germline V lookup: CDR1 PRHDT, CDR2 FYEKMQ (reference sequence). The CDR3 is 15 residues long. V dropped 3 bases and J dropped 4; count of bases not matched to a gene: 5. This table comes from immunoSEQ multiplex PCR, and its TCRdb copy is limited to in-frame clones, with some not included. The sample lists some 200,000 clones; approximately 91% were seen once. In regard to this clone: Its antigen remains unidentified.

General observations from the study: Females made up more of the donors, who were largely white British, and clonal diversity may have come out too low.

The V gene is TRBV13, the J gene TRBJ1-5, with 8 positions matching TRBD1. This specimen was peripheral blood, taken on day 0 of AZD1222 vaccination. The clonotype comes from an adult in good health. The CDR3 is CASSFGQGGNQPQHF. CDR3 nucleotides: TGTGCCAGCAGCTTTGGACAGGGAGGTAATCAGCCCCAGCATTTT.